Listed here are 8 T cell receptor beta chains from one sample, sequenced in a study of identical twins (dated by TCRdb to the mid-2010s). The method was 5' RACE. Sequenced on an Illumina HiSeq 2000. TCRdb reworked the public reads: Q25 trimming with fastp, MiXCR clone assembly, productive beta chains retained. Rows with one shared CDR3 protein collapse into an entry with the most common genes and DNA. The sample table lists a few hundred thousand distinct CDR3 sequences, 12% to 15% of them with a count of one. The top ten hold roughly 0.43% of the sample. This sample also belongs to another study, concerning yellow fever vaccine responses in identical twins.

The source material was CD4+ T cells sorted from blood. The origin of the receptors is a woman between 18 and 29 years old in good health.

J is TRBJ1-2 and V is TRBV4-1; no reliable D call. In germline, CDR1 is MGHRA, CDR2 YSYEKL. The CDR3 runs 13 residues. V lost 6 bases, J lost 4 bases, and 12 bases lay in between. For the CDR3, the DNA is TGCGCCAGCAGGGCAGAAGGATCCTATGGCTACACCTTC. This sequence encodes CASRAEGSYGYTF.

This clonotype has only a few counts. V is TRBV6-5 and J is TRBJ1-2, with D unclear. The CDR3 loop spans 13 amino acids. Germline lookup yields CDR1 MNHEY and CDR2 SVGAGI. With 2 bases removed from V and 8 bases from J, the gap between germline ends came to 12 bases. As DNA, the CDR3 is TGTGCCAGCAGTTACAGACGGGCGAGAGGCTACACCTTC. As protein: CASSYRRARGYTF.

V gene TRBV28 combines with J gene TRBJ2-7; no firm D call. Germline V gene data show CDR1 as MDHEN and CDR2 as SYDVKM. V gave up 5 bases and J gave up 6 bases, with 14 bases separating them. The CDR3 is made up of 13 amino acids. The DNA for the CDR3 is TGTGCCAGCAGTCCCTTGGCGGTTACCGAGCAGTACTTC. The encoded protein is CASSPLAVTEQYF.

The chain employs TRBV6-5 and TRBJ2-4, with D perhaps matching TRBD1 (6 bases). Germline CDR1 MNHEY, CDR2 SVGAGI. Deletions cut 0 bases from V and 0 bases from J, with 18 bases between. The CDR3 is 19 amino acids. The CDR3 region has the DNA TGTGCCAGCAGTTACTCCGGGGTACAGGGCAGACTAGCCAAAAACATTCAGTACTTC. Translating gives CASSYSGVQGRLAKNIQYF.

Notes on this clonotype: Here the CDR3 omits its conserved ending phenylalanine or tryptophan, so a read error is the likely source. The genes are TRBV5-1 and TRBJ2-2; D not resolved. The CDR3 contains 16 residues. The germline V gene has CDR1 SGHRS and CDR2 YFSETQ. Trimming removed 0 bases from V and 7 bases from J, with 16 bases in between. In nucleotides, the CDR3 is TGCGCCAGCAGCTTGGCCGTGTCAGGCCTCAACGGGGAGCTGTTTTCT. It is translated as CASSLAVSGLNGELFS.

This clonotype came up a few times. Likely a read error: the CDR3 ends without its conserved phenylalanine or tryptophan. The gene calls are TRBV10-3 and TRBJ2-7; 7 positions match TRBD1. With V trimmed by 4 bases and J by 2 bases, 5 bases remained unmatched. The CDR3 is 14 amino acids. Germline V gene data show CDR1 as ENHRY and CDR2 as SYGVKD. The DNA for the CDR3 is TGTGCCATCAGTGGAGGGACAGCTACCTACGAGCAGTACCTC. Protein sequence: CAISGGTATYEQYL.

This clonotype was observed a handful of times. The chain joins TRBV19 to TRBJ2-3; D ambiguous. Germline CDR1 and CDR2: LNHDA and SQIVND (reference sequence). The CDR3 is 13 residues long. V was clipped by 1 base and J by 2 bases, with 4 bases between them. CDR3 nucleotides: TGTGCCAGTAGTATAGCCGCCACAGATACGCAGTATTTT. It specifies CASSIAATDTQYF.

The chain joins TRBV21-1 to TRBJ1-2; TRBD1 was called by the table and not checked on the DNA. TRBV21-1 is a recognized pseudogene. The CDR3 runs to 13 residues. DNA of the CDR3: TGTGCCAGGACCCGGGACGGATCCTATGGCTACACCTTC. Residues: CARTRDGSYGYTF.